This T cell receptor (beta chain) originates from a study of shared clonotypes between healthy human individuals (dated by TCRdb to 2018 to 2021). With respect to the entire study: The cohort comprised two women and a few men aged 18 to 49 years. For each donor, three plates each were used for CD4 naive and CD4 memory, two plates were used for CD8 naive, and one plate was used for CD8 memory. Blood TCR repertoires of five healthy adults were deeply sequenced to estimate repertoire size and the extent of clonotype sharing between individuals. To increase sequencing depth and limit assay-specific biases, different laboratories used diverse techniques to prepare libraries and sequence TCR repertoires. Each donor's leukapheresis produced roughly between roughly 0.9 and 9 billion PBMCs.

Donors were healthy HIV-negative adults with no recently reported acute infections or vaccinations. Every donor was a Caucasian adult living in Nashville, Tennessee, USA. CD4+ T cells were enriched through magnetic negative selection, after which naive cells were positively selected on CD45RA and the remaining negative fraction served as the memory subset. Blood was collected by leukapheresis, and PBMCs were isolated by Ficoll-Histopaque density gradient centrifugation and then cryopreserved in liquid nitrogen vapor phase. Analytical flow cytometry was used to check the purity and quantity of each magnetically sorted T cell population. Each sorted fraction had its genomic DNA isolated and then quantified by UV absorbance on a Nanodrop 2000c. Using the deep immunoSEQ assay, multiplex PCR amplified TCR CDR3 regions from genomic DNA. For each cell subset, the extracted genomic DNA was distributed evenly across all wells of several immunoSEQ 96-well plates, and each plate served as one replicate. For sorted subsets, around 200 ng genomic DNA, equal to tens of thousands of T cell genomes, was loaded into each replicate PCR. The purified libraries were quantified using a Qubit 3.0 fluorometer, sized with a Bioanalyzer 2100, and then quantified again using the KAPA Library Quantification kit. Each immunoSEQ 96-well plate was sequenced on its own single-read 150-cycle Illumina NextSeq 550 flow cell. The authors' analysis ran thus. Because only junctional sequences without quality scores were contained in the immunoSEQ output, filtering matching that applied to full-length reads could not be performed. Sequences were annotated with PyIR, a Python wrapper for IgBLAST v1.9, and V/J genes and CDR3 were assigned using IMGT germline references. Any read was removed if the V/J assignment was weak (E-value above 1e-6), the CDR3 was missing, or the read contained stop codons, out-of-frame junctions, or ambiguous translated residues. A V3J clonotype was defined by an identical inferred V gene, J gene, and CDR3 amino acid sequence. Percentage overlap between repertoires was calculated by dividing the number of shared unique clonotypes by the size of the smaller repertoire. Three approaches were used to assess repertoire richness: RTK rarefaction, the Chao1 estimator, and Recon v2.1 estimates of unobserved clonotypes. For all TCRbeta clonotypes obtained by the gDNA method from several donors, generation probabilities were computed with OLGA. In its TCRdb copy, this immuneACCESS table keeps in-frame sequences only and misses some clones. Where compared with another copy, unresolved V genes explain less than half of these, and the others have no known cause. V and J calls and clone size come straight from that table; D and trimming were deduced from the DNA. This sample comprises around 1.6 million clones, 95% to 99% of them detected only once. The ten largest clones take up roughly 0.45% of the sample.

About this clone itself: Its antigen target is currently unknown. No base qualities exist here, and no much larger clone lies one base off it.

Broader findings and caveats from the paper: Incomplete sequencing was indicated by rarefaction of sorted-subset datasets, despite the large sequencing depth. Pairwise subsampling led to the expectation that sequencing depth would affect the degree of clonotype sharing among donors. Naive subsets generally had larger estimated clonotype richness than memory subsets did. Sharing across four donors was observed for approximately 4.6% of naive CD4, 3% to 4% of naive CD8, around 2.5% of memory CD4, and approximately 0.41% of memory CD8 clonotypes. Because the study included only a small number of donors, the genetic and exposure-history diversity represented was limited. Sampling was restricted to blood, and TCR repertoires in tissues likely differ from the TCR repertoires found in blood. Compared with non-shared clonotypes, clonotypes shared by all four sorted-subset donors had higher generation probabilities.

Trimming costs V 6 bases and J 1 base, and their ends lie 17 bases apart. The CDR1 and CDR2 encoded by the germline V gene are SGHDT and YYEEEE. The CDR3 starts with the cysteine, ends with the phenylalanine, and has 15 residues. The only DNA kept is the CDR3, 45 bases in frame from the first base. The sequence derives from a man younger than 45 in good health. The chain is assembled from TRBV5-6 and TRBJ2-7, with a tentative D call of TRBD1 or TRBD2, each matching 5 bases. Sequences were obtained from naive CD4+ T cells sorted from blood. Explained via the paper, the cell subset or site label denotes: CD45RA+ positively selected. Read as DNA, the sequence is TGTGCCAGCACCCCCGGGACCGCAAATTCCTACGAGCAGTACTTC. The encoded protein is CASTPGTANSYEQYF.